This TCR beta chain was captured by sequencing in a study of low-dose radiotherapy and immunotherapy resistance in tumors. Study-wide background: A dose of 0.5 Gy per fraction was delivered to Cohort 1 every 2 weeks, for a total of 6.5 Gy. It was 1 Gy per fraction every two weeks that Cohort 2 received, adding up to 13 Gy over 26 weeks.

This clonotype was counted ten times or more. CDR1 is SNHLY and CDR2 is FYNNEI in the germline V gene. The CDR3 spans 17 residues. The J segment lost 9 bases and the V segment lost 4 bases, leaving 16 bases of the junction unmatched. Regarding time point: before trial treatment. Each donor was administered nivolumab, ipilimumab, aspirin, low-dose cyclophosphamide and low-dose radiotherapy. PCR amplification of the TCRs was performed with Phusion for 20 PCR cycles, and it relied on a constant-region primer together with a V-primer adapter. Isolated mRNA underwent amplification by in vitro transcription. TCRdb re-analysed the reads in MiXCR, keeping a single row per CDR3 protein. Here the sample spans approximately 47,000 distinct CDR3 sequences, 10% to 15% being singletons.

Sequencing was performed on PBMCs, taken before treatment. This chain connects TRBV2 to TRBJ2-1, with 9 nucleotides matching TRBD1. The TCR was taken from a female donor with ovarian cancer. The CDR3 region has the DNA TGTGCCAGCAGTGCGACCAGAGCCGACAGGGGGGTGGGTGAGCAGTTCTTC. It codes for CASSATRADRGVGEQFF.